A selection of T cell receptor beta chains follows, all from one sample in a study of cytomegalovirus exposure and HLA in healthy donors. Sequencing used immunoSEQ multiplex PCR; TCRdb keeps in-frame clones, though not all of them. The sample consists of approximately 210,000 clones, more than 75% of them appearing once. The sequenced sample consisted of PBMCs. The receptors originated from a woman between 18 and 30 years old in good health and CMV-seronegative. CDR3s include the opening cysteine and the closing phenylalanine or tryptophan. A D gene is named only where the DNA matches it firmly. Some rows mark clone size as missing; the rest say once, few, many or name a class of expanded clone.

J: TRBJ1-4; V: TRBV9; D: .; size: .; CDR3: CASSVGTGGGEKLFF; DNA: TGTGCCAGCAGCGTAGGAACGGGGGGTGGTGAAAAACTGTTTTTT
J: TRBJ1-2; V: TRBV11-1; D: .; size: .; CDR3: CASSLQVRSGYTF; DNA: TGTGCCAGCAGCTTACAAGTTCGGTCCGGCTACACCTTC
J: TRBJ2-7; V: TRBV28; D: .; size: few; CDR3: CASCAVGQCAYEQYF; DNA: TGTGCCAGCTGTGCGGTAGGACAGTGCGCCTACGAGCAGTACTTC
J: TRBJ2-3; V: TRBV4-3; D: .; size: .; CDR3: CASGGGAVETDTQYF; DNA: TGCGCCAGCGGTGGGGGGGCTGTGGAAACAGATACGCAGTATTTT
J: TRBJ1-1; V: TRBV6-5; D: .; size: .; CDR3: CASSYQSGGTEAFF; DNA: TGTGCCAGCAGTTACCAAAGCGGGGGTACTGAAGCTTTCTTT
J: TRBJ1-1; V: TRBV19; D: .; size: .; CDR3: CASTIGQMTEAFF; DNA: TGTGCCAGTACTATAGGACAGATGACTGAAGCTTTCTTT
J: TRBJ1-4; V: TRBV19; D: .; size: .; CDR3: CASRGGLTNEKLFF; DNA: TGTGCCAGTAGGGGAGGGTTGACTAATGAAAAACTGTTTTTT
J: TRBJ1-5; V: TRBV28; D: TRBD1; size: .; CDR3: CASSSGQGNQPQHF; DNA: TGTGCCAGCAGCTCCGGACAGGGTAATCAGCCCCAGCATTTT
J: TRBJ2-7; V: TRBV5-1; D: TRBD1; size: once; CDR3: CASSVQGAHPYF; DNA: TGCGCCAGCAGCGTGCAGGGGGCGCATCCGTACTTC
J: TRBJ2-1; V: TRBV30; D: TRBD2; size: once; CDR3: CAWSVQHTSGYNEQFF; DNA: TGTGCCTGGAGTGTACAGCATACTAGCGGCTACAATGAGCAGTTCTTC
J: TRBJ2-7; V: TRBV27; D: .; size: .; CDR3: CASSSSLAGATHEQYF; DNA: TGTGCCAGCAGTTCATCACTGGCGGGGGCTACCCACGAGCAGTACTTC
J: TRBJ2-5; V: TRBV9; D: .; size: once; CDR3: CASSVGSSGSEAQYF; DNA: TGTGCCAGCAGCGTAGGATCTAGTGGAAGCGAGGCCCAGTACTTC
J: TRBJ1-6; V: TRBV4-3; D: TRBD1; size: few; CDR3: CASSQRTGADSPLHF; DNA: TGCGCCAGCAGCCAAAGGACAGGGGCCGATTCACCCCTCCACTTT
J: TRBJ1-1; V: TRBV6-6; D: .; size: few; CDR3: CASRTSGGRGTEAFF; DNA: TGTGCCAGCAGAACCAGCGGGGGGCGAGGCACTGAAGCTTTCTTT
J: TRBJ2-1; V: TRBV7-9; D: .; size: few; CDR3: CASSSYLPEQFF; DNA: TGTGCCAGCAGCTCCTACCTCCCTGAGCAGTTCTTC
J: TRBJ2-7; V: TRBV27; D: .; size: once; CDR3: CASSLDRSSYEQYF; DNA: TGTGCCAGCAGCTTAGACAGGAGCTCCTACGAGCAGTACTTC
J: TRBJ1-1; V: TRBV2; D: .; size: .; CDR3: CASSDNRNTEAFF; DNA: TGTGCCAGCAGTGATAACAGGAACACTGAAGCTTTCTTT
J: TRBJ2-1; V: TRBV29-1; D: TRBD1; size: .; CDR3: CSVEDWGIGTGNYNEQFF; DNA: TGCAGCGTTGAAGATTGGGGAATCGGGACAGGGAATTACAATGAGCAGTTCTTC